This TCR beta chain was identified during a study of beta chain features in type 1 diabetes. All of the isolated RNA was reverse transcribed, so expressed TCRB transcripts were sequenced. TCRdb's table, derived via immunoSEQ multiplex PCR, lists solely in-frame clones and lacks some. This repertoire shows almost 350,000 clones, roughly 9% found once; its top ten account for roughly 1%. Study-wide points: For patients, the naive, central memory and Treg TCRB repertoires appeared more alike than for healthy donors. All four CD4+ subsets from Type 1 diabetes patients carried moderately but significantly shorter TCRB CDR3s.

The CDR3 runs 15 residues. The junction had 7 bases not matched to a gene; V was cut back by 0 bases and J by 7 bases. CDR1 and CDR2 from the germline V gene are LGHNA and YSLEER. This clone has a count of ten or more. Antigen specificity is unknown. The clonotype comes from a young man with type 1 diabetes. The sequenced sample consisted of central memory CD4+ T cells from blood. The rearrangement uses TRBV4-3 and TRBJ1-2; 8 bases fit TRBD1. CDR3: CASSQDSQGAGGYTF. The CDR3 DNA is TGCGCCAGCAGCCAAGATTCCCAGGGGGCGGGTGGCTACACCTTC.